These 20 T cell receptor beta chains were sequenced from one sample in a study of PD-L1 blockade in urothelial cancer. Sequencing used immunoSEQ multiplex PCR; TCRdb keeps in-frame clones, though not all of them. The sample records around 33,000 clones, roughly nine tenths being singletons. Time point noted: peripheral blood 6 weeks after treatment start. The material sequenced was PBMCs, taken around atezolizumab (anti-PD-L1) treatment. The receptors here all came from a man older than 75 with urothelial cancer.

The V and J genes are TRBV13 and TRBJ2-1; a weak D match, TRBD2 (6 bases). Deletions cut 5 bases from V and 9 bases from J, with 20 bases between. The germline gives CDR1 PRHDT, CDR2 FYEKMQ (reference sequence). This CDR3 is 15 amino acids long. This CDR3 is CASSLSGDGEAEQFF. CDR3 sequence (DNA): TGTGCCAGCAGCCTTTCGGGGGACGGGGAGGCTGAGCAGTTCTTC.

This rearrangement joins TRBV11-3 to TRBJ1-4; TRBD1 matches at 9 bases. The CDR3 covers 16 residues. Per germline, CDR1 SGHNT and CDR2 YENEEA. V was pared by 2 bases and J by 5 bases, with 6 bases of the junction left unmatched. The CDR3 DNA follows: TGTGCCAGCAGCTTAATCTCCGGGACAGGGAATGAAAAACTGTTTTTT. The encoded protein is CASSLISGTGNEKLFF.

The chain is built from TRBV5-5 and TRBJ2-7, with 12 bases identical to TRBD2. CDR1 and CDR2 (germline): SGHKS, YYEKEE (reference sequence). Trimming at V came to 1 base and at J to 7 bases, leaving 12 bases not matched to a gene. The CDR3 has 17 amino acids. CDR3 protein: CASSLNPSGRAGEEQYF. The CDR3 DNA follows: TGTGCCAGCAGCTTGAACCCTAGCGGGAGGGCCGGGGAGGAGCAGTACTTC.

This clone was seen once. V and J are TRBV10-3 and TRBJ1-1; 7 bases line up with TRBD1. J lost 1 base, V lost 7 bases, and 6 bases had no gene match. Germline V gene sequence: CDR1 ENHRY, CDR2 SYGVKD. The CDR3 loop spans 14 amino acids. DNA of the CDR3: TGTGCCATCACCTCCGGACAGGAGAACACTGAAGCTTTCTTT. Translation: CAITSGQENTEAFF.

CDR3 bases: TGTGCCATCAGGGGGACATCATCGGGAGATACGCAGTATTTT. Translating it yields CAIRGTSSGDTQYF. The rearrangement uses TRBV10-3 and TRBJ2-3, with D possibly TRBD1 on 6 matching bases. Germline loops: CDR1 ENHRY, CDR2 SYGVKD. There are 14 residues in the CDR3. Trimming took 6 bases from V and 5 from J, leaving 15 bases between them.

J is TRBJ2-1 and V is TRBV9; TRBD2 aligns across 9 bases. Germline V gene lookup returns CDR1 SGDLS and CDR2 YYNGEE. V trimming: 3 bases; J trimming: 7 bases; junction bases outside the gene matches: 8. This CDR3 is 15 amino acids long. The CDR3: CASSAQGGRVNEQFF. In DNA form, the CDR3 reads TGTGCCAGCAGCGCACAAGGCGGGAGGGTAAATGAGCAGTTCTTC.

This clone came up once. The rearrangement uses TRBV5-1 and TRBJ2-2; no clear D gene. The germline V gene encodes CDR1 SGHRS and CDR2 YFSETQ. The CDR3 extends over 12 amino acids. Trimming took off 4 bases at V and 2 bases at J, with 3 bases between the two ends. This chain's CDR3 is CASSINTGELFF. The CDR3 DNA is TGCGCCAGCAGCATAAACACCGGGGAGCTGTTTTTT. The full variable domain, with the rest looked up from reference TRBV5-1 and TRBJ2-2, is KAGVTQTPRYLIKTRGQQVTLSCSPISGHRSVSWYQQTPGQGLQFLFEYFSETQRNKGNFPGRFSGRQFSNSRSEMNVSTLELGDSALYLCASSINTGELFFGEGSRLTVL.

The chain uses TRBV5-1 and TRBJ2-3; 10 bases agree with TRBD2. Germline lookup yields CDR1 SGHRS and CDR2 YFSETQ. J was trimmed by 3 bases and V by 5 bases; bases with no gene match: 3. The length of the CDR3 is 14 residues. The CDR3: CASSKGLATDTQYF. CDR3 sequence (DNA): TGCGCCAGCAGTAAGGGACTAGCGACAGATACGCAGTATTTT. The whole variable domain, filled in from reference TRBV5-1 and TRBJ2-3, reads KAGVTQTPRYLIKTRGQQVTLSCSPISGHRSVSWYQQTPGQGLQFLFEYFSETQRNKGNFPGRFSGRQFSNSRSEMNVSTLELGDSALYLCASSKGLATDTQYFGPGTRLTVL.

This chain joins TRBV5-4 and TRBJ2-5; 15 bases line up with TRBD2. The J segment lost 4 bases and the V segment lost 3 bases, leaving 4 bases of the junction unmatched. CDR1 SGHNT and CDR2 YYREEE come from the germline V gene (reference sequence). This CDR3 is built from 16 residues. This chain's CDR3 is CASSSWTSGRGETQYF. The CDR3 DNA sequence: TGTGCCAGCAGCTCCTGGACTAGCGGGAGGGGAGAGACCCAGTACTTC.

This chain joins TRBV27 and TRBJ2-7; D may be TRBD1 (5 bases). The germline gives CDR1 MNHEY, CDR2 SMNVEV (reference sequence). The CDR3 covers 14 residues. Trimming removed 5 bases from V and 5 bases from J, with 16 bases in between. The CDR3 protein is CASSTIRGRDEQYF. The DNA for the CDR3 is TGTGCCAGCAGTACGATAAGGGGTAGGGACGAGCAGTACTTC.

This clone came up once. The chain joins TRBV5-1 to TRBJ2-2; possible D gene TRBD1, 5 bases. The CDR3 is 20 amino acids. V lost 0 bases, J lost 2 bases, and 23 bases lay in between. Looked up from germline, CDR1 is SGHRS and CDR2 is YFSETQ. The CDR3 region is CASSLAGQGRVYSNTGELFF. CDR3 sequence (DNA): TGCGCCAGCAGCTTGGCCGGCCAGGGAAGGGTATACTCAAACACCGGGGAGCTGTTTTTT.

The gene calls are TRBV19 and TRBJ2-3; 10 positions match TRBD1. The CDR3 loop spans 15 amino acids. V gave up 7 bases and J gave up 2 bases; unmatched junction bases: 6. CDR1 is LNHDA, CDR2 SQIVND, per germline (reference sequence). In DNA form, the CDR3 reads TGTGCCAGTACCGGGACAGGGGCGTTCACAGATACGCAGTATTTT. Its translation: CASTGTGAFTDTQYF.

V gene TRBV2 combines with J gene TRBJ2-7; 9 positions agree with TRBD1. This CDR3 spans 14 amino acids. The ends lost 8 bases at V and 8 bases at J; junction bases unmatched: 13. CDR1 and CDR2 from the germline V gene are SNHLY and FYNNEI. CDR3 in DNA: TGTGCCAGCCAAGGGACAGGGTTAGGGTCGCAGCAGTACTTC. This codes for CASQGTGLGSQQYF.

As regards this clone: The junction and the germline gene differ at one end; a read error may be behind it. Other DNA sequences within the sample encode an identical CDR3. The rearrangement links TRBV27 to TRBJ1-2; D perhaps matches TRBD1 (5 bases). Germline-derived CDR1 and CDR2 are MNHEY and SMNVEV (reference sequence). CDR3 length: 14 amino acids. The CDR3 protein is CASSLAGSNYGYTF. In DNA form, the CDR3 reads TGTGCCAGCAGTTTAGCAGGGTCCAACTATGGTTACACCTTC.

This sequence joins TRBV5-6 and TRBJ1-5, with D unresolved. The length of the CDR3 is 15 residues. The V end was cut by 4 bases, the J end by 4 bases, with 15 bases between. In germline, CDR1 is SGHDT, CDR2 YYEEEE. The CDR3 nucleotides read TGTGCCAGCAGCCTAGGCCCCACGGGGAATCAGCCCCAGCATTTT. Its translation is CASSLGPTGNQPQHF.

This chain joins TRBV23-1 and TRBJ2-7, with 7 positions matching TRBD1. TRBV23-1 is designated an ORF whose function remains uncertain. The CDR3 covers 17 residues. J lost 0 bases, V lost 8 bases, and 16 bases had no gene match. The CDR3 is CASVCPGTATPSYEQYF. CDR3 DNA sequence: TGCGCCAGCGTCTGCCCCGGGACAGCGACCCCCTCCTACGAGCAGTACTTC.

This chain connects TRBV12-5 to TRBJ2-3; D gene uncertain. Germline CDR1 LGHNT, CDR2 FRNRAP. With 5 bases removed from V and 0 bases from J, the gap between germline ends came to 3 bases. This CDR3 is 12 amino acids long. CDR3 amino acids: CASGPSTDTQYF. DNA of the CDR3: TGTGCTAGTGGTCCTAGCACAGATACGCAGTATTTT.

The J gene is TRBJ1-1, the V gene TRBV5-3; 9 bases are shared with TRBD1. TRBV5-3 is an ORF; its function is uncertain. J gave up 0 bases and V 4 bases, and 10 bases lay outside the gene matches. The CDR3 spans 17 residues. Written as DNA, the CDR3 is TGTGCCAGAAGCCCGACGACAGGGGGGCAACTGAACACTGAAGCTTTCTTT. Translating it yields CARSPTTGGQLNTEAFF.

This chain connects TRBV19 to TRBJ2-7; 16 bases fit TRBD2. CDR1 and CDR2 from the germline V gene are LNHDA and SQIVND (reference sequence). This CDR3 is 17 amino acids long. J was trimmed by 6 bases and V by 7 bases; bases with no gene match: 12. The CDR3 DNA is TGTGCCAGTACCGGGACTAGCGGGAGGGCCGCTAATCTCGAGCAGTACTTC. It yields the protein CASTGTSGRAANLEQYF.

The V and J genes are TRBV2 and TRBJ2-3, with D possibly matching TRBD2 (7 bases). Germline CDR1 SNHLY, CDR2 FYNNEI. Trimming removed 2 bases at V and 4 bases at J, with 13 bases between. The CDR3 contains 15 residues. The CDR3 nucleotides read TGTGCCAGCAGTGAAAAAGGGGGGGAGGCAGATACGCAGTATTTT. It encodes CASSEKGGEADTQYF.